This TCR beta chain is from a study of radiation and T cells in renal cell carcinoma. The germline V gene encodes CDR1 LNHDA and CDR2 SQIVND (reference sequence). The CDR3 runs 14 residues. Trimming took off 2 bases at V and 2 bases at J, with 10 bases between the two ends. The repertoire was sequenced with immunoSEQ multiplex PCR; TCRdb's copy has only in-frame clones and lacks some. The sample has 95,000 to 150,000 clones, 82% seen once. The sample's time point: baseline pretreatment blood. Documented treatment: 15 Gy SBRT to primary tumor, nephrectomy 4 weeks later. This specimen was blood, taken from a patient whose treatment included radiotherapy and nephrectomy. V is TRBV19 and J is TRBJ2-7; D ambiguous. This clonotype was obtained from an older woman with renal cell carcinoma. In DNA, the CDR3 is TGTGCCAGTAGTATATCTCCAGGCCCCTACGAGCAGTACTTC. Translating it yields CASSISPGPYEQYF.